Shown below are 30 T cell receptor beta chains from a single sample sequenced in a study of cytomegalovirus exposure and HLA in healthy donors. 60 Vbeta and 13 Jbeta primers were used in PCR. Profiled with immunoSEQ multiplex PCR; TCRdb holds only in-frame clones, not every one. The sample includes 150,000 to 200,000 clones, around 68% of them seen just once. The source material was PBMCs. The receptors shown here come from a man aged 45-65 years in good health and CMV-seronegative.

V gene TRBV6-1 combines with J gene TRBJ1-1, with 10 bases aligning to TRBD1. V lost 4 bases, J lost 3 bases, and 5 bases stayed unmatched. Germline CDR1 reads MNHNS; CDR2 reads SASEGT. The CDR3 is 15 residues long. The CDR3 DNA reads TGTGCCAGCAGTGTCGACAGGGGGCGGGACACTGAAGCTTTCTTT. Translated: CASSVDRGRDTEAFF.

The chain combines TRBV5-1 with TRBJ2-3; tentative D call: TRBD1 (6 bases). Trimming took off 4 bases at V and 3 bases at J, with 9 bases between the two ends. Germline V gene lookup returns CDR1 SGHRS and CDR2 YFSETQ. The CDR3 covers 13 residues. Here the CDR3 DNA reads TGCGCCAGCAGCGCGAGGGGGACAGATACGCAGTATTTT. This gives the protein CASSARGTDTQYF.

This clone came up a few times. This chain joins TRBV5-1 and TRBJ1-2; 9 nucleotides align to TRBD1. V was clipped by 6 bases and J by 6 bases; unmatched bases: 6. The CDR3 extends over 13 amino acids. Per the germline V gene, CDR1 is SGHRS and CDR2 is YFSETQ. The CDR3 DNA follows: TGCGCCAGCACCCTGGACAGGGGACATGGCTACACCTTC. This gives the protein CASTLDRGHGYTF.

The CDR3 loop reads CASMRDRGIYEQFF. The CDR3 coding sequence is TGTGCCAGCATGCGGGACAGGGGGATCTATGAGCAGTTCTTC. The V call is TRBV28, the J call TRBJ2-1; the match to TRBD1 covers 11 bases. V lost 7 bases to trimming and J lost 8 bases; unmatched junction nucleotides: 7. The CDR3 covers 14 residues. The germline V gene has CDR1 MDHEN and CDR2 SYDVKM.

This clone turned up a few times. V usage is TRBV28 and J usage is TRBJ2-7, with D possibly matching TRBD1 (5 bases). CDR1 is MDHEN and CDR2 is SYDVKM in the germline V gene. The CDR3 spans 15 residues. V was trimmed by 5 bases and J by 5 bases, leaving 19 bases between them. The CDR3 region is CASSLYRQGTHEQYF. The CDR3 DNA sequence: TGTGCCAGCAGTCTGTACCGCCAGGGTACTCACGAGCAGTACTTC.

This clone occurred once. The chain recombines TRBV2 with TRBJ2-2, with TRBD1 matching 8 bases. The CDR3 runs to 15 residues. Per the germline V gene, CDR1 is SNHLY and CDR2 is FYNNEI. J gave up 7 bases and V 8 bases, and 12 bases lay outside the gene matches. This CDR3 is CASHSGTGPLGELFF. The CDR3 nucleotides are TGTGCCAGCCACTCCGGGACAGGCCCTCTCGGGGAGCTGTTTTTT. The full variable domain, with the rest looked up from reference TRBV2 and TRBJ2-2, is EPEVTQTPSHQVTQMGQEVILRCVPISNHLYFYWYRQILGQKVEFLVSFYNNEISEKSEIFDDQFSVERPDGSNFTLKIRSTKLEDSAMYFCASHSGTGPLGELFFGEGSRLTVL.

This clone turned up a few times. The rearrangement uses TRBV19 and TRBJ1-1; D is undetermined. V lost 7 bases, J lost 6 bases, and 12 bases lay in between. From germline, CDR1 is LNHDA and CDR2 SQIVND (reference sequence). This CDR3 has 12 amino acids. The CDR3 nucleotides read TGTGCCAGTATCCGTAACTTGGCTGAAGCTTTCTTT. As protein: CASIRNLAEAFF.

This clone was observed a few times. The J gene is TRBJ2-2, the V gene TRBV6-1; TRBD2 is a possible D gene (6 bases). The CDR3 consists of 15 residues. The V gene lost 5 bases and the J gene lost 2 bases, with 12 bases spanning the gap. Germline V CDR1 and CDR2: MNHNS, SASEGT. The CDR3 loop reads CASSLAGLNTGELFF. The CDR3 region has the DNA TGTGCCAGCAGTCTCGCGGGACTTAACACCGGGGAGCTGTTTTTT.

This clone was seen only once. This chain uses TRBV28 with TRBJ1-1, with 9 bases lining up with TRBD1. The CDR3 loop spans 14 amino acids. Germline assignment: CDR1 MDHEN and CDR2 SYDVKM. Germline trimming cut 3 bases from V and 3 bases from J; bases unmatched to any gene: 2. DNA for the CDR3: TGTGCCAGCAGTTTTGGACAGGGGTACACTGAAGCTTTCTTT. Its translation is CASSFGQGYTEAFF.

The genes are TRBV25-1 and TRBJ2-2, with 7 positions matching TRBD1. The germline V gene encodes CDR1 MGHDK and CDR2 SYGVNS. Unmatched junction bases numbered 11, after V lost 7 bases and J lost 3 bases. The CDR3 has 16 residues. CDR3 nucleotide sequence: TGTGCCAGCACACACAGGGGCGCTAAGGACACCGGGGAGCTGTTTTTT. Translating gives CASTHRGAKDTGELFF.

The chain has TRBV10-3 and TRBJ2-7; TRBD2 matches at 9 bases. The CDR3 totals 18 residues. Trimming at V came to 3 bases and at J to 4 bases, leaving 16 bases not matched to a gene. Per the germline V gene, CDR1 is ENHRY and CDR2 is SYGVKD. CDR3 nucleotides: TGTGCCATCAGTGACCAACTCGCGCGGGGGGGCCAAAGTTACGAGCAGTACTTC. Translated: CAISDQLARGGQSYEQYF.

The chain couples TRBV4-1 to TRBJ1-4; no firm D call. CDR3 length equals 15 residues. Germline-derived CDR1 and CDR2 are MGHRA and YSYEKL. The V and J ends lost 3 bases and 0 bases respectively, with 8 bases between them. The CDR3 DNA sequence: TGCGCCAGCAGCCAGAGGCCCGCAACTAATGAAAAACTGTTTTTT. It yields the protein CASSQRPATNEKLFF.

The CDR3 protein is CASTLGAGEGYEQYF. DNA of the CDR3: TGTGCCAGCACCCTCGGGGCGGGGGAGGGATACGAGCAGTACTTC. The rearrangement links TRBV11-2 to TRBJ2-7; 7 nucleotides align to TRBD2. The V gene's germline CDR1 is SGHAT and CDR2 FQNNGV. Losses at the gene ends were 7 bases for V and 4 bases for J; bases not matched to a gene: 13. The CDR3 covers 15 residues.

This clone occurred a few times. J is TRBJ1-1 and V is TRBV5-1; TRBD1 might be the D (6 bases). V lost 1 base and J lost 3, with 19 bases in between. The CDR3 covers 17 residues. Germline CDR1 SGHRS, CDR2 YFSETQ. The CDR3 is CASSLTPGVQGDTEAFF. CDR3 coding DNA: TGCGCCAGCAGCTTGACCCCAGGGGTCCAAGGGGACACTGAAGCTTTCTTT.

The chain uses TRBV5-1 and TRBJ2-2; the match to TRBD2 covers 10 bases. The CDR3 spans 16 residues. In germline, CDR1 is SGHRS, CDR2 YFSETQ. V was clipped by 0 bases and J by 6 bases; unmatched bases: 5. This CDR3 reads CASSLVSSGGAGELFF. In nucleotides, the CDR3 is TGCGCCAGCAGCTTGGTTTCTAGCGGGGGTGCCGGGGAGCTGTTTTTT. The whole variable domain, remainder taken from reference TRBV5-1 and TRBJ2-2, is KAGVTQTPRYLIKTRGQQVTLSCSPISGHRSVSWYQQTPGQGLQFLFEYFSETQRNKGNFPGRFSGRQFSNSRSEMNVSTLELGDSALYLCASSLVSSGGAGELFFGEGSRLTVL.

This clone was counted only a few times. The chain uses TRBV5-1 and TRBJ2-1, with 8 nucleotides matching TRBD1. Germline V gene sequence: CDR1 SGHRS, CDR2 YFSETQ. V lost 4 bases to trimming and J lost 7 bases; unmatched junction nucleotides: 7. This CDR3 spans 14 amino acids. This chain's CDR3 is CASSRDRFGNEQFF. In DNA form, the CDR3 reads TGCGCCAGCAGCAGGGACAGGTTTGGAAATGAGCAGTTCTTC.

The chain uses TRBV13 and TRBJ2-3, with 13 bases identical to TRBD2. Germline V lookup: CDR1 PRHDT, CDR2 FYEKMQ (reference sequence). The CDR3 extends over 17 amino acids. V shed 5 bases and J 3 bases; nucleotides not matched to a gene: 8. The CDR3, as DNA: TGTGCCAGCAGCCTCACTAGCGGGGGGGACCATACAGATACGCAGTATTTT. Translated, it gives CASSLTSGGDHTDTQYF.

CDR3 residues: CASSGTSGGPYNEQFF. CDR3 nucleotides: TGCGCCAGCAGTGGGACTAGCGGGGGGCCTTACAATGAGCAGTTCTTC. This sequence joins TRBV10-2 and TRBJ2-1, with 14 positions matching TRBD2. V shed 4 bases, J shed 4 bases, and the junction held 3 bases outside the gene matches. Germline V gene data show CDR1 as WSHSY and CDR2 as SAAADI. This CDR3 spans 16 amino acids.

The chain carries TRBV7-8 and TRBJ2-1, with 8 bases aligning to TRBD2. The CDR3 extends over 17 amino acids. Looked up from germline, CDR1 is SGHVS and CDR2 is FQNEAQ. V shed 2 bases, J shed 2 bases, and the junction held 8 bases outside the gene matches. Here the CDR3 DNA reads TGTGCCAGCAGCTTATTAGGCGGGGGGCCACCCTACAATGAGCAGTTCTTC. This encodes CASSLLGGGPPYNEQFF.

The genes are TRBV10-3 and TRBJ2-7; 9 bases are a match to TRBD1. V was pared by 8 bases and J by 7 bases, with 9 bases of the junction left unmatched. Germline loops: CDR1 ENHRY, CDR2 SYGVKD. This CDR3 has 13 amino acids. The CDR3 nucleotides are TGTGCCATCCTTCCGGGACAGGGAAAAGAGCAGTACTTC. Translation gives CAILPGQGKEQYF.

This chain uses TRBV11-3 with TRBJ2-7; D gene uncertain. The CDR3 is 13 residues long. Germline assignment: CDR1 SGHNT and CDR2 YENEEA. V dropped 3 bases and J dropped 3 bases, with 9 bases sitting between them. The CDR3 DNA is TGTGCCAGCAGCTTCAGTGGAGACTACGAGCAGTACTTC. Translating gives CASSFSGDYEQYF.

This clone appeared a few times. CDR3 amino acids: CASSKLEQGVHGYTF. CDR3 DNA sequence: TGTGCCAGCAGCAAATTGGAACAGGGAGTCCATGGCTACACCTTC. The chain is built from TRBV21-1 and TRBJ1-2; the D call in the table, TRBD1, was not verified against the DNA. TRBV21-1 is a listed pseudogene. The CDR3 is 15 amino acids.

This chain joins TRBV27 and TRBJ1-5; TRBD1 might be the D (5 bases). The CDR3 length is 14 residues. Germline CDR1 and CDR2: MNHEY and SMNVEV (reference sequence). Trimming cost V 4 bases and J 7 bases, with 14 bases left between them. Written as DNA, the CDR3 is TGTGCCAGCAGTTCCCGGGGAGGGACGCAGCCCCAGCATTTT. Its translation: CASSSRGGTQPQHF.

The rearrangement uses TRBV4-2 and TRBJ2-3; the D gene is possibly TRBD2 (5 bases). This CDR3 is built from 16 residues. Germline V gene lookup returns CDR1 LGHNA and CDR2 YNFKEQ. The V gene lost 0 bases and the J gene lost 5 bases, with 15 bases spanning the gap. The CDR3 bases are TGTGCCAGCAGCCAAGAAAGGCTCCTGGGGAGAGATACGCAGTATTTT. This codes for CASSQERLLGRDTQYF.

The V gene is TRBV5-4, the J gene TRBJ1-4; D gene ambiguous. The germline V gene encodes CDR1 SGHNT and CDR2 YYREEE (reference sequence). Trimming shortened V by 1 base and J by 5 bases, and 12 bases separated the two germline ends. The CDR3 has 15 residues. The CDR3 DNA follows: TGTGCCAGCAGCTTGTATCGGGGAATAAATGAAAAACTGTTTTTT. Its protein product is CASSLYRGINEKLFF.

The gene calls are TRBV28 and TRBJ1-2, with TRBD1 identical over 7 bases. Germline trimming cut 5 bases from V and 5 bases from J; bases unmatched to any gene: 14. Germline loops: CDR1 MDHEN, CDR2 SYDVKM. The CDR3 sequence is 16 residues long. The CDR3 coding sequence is TGTGCCAGCAGTCCCAGCGACCACAGGGGACCGTATGGCTACACCTTC. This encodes CASSPSDHRGPYGYTF.

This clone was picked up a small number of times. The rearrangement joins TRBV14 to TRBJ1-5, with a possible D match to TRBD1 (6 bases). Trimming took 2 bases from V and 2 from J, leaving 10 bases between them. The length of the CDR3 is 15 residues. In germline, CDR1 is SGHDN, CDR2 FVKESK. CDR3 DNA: TGTGCCAGCAGCCAAACAGGGAAGGGCAATCAGCCCCAGCATTTT. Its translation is CASSQTGKGNQPQHF.

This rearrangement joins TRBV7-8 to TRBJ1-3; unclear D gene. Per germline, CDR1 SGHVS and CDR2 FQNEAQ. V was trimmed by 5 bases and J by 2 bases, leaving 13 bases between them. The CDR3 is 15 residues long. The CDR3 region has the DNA TGTGCCAGCAGCCCAAGGACTGGGGCTGGAAACACCATATATTTT. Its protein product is CASSPRTGAGNTIYF.

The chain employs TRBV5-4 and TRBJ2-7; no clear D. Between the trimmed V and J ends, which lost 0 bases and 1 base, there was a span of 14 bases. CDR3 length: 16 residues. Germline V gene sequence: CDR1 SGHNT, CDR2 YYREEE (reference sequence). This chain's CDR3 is CASSLGLPPLSYEQYF. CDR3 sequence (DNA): TGTGCCAGCAGCTTGGGACTGCCGCCGTTATCCTACGAGCAGTACTTC.

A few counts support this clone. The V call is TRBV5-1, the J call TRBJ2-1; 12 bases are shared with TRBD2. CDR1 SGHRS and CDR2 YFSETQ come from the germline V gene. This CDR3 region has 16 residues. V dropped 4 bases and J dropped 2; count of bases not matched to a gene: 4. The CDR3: CASSPGLAGTYNEQFF. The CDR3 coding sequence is TGCGCCAGCAGCCCTGGACTAGCGGGGACCTACAATGAGCAGTTCTTC. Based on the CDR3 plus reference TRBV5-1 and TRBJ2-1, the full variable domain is KAGVTQTPRYLIKTRGQQVTLSCSPISGHRSVSWYQQTPGQGLQFLFEYFSETQRNKGNFPGRFSGRQFSNSRSEMNVSTLELGDSALYLCASSPGLAGTYNEQFFGPGTRLTVL.